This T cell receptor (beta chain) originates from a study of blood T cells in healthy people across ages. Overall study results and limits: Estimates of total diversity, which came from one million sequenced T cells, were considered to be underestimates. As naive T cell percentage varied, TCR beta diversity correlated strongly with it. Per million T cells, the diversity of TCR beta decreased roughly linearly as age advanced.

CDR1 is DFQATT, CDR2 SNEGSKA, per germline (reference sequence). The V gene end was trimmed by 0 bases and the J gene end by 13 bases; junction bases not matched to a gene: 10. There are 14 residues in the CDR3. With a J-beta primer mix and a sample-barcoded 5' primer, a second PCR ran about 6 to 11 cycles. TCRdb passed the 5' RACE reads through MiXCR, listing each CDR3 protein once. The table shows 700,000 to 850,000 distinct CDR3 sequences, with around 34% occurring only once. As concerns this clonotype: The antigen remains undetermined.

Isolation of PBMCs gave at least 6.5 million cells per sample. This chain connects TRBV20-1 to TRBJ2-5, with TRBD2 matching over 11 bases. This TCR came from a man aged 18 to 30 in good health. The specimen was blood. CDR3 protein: CSARDPTSGVGSYF. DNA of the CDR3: TGCAGTGCTAGAGATCCGACTAGCGGGGTAGGCTCGTACTTC.